What follows are 28 T cell receptor beta chains derived from one specimen sequenced in a study of cytomegalovirus exposure and HLA in healthy donors. PCR was performed using 60 Vbeta and 13 Jbeta primers. The repertoire was sequenced with immunoSEQ multiplex PCR; TCRdb's copy has only in-frame clones and lacks some. The data show tens of thousands of clones, with roughly 78% seen just once and 4% to 5.5% held by the top ten. Material: PBMCs. The receptors shown here come from a male donor in good health and CMV-seropositive.

The chain links TRBV7-8 to TRBJ2-7; D possibly corresponds to TRBD2 (5 bases). The length of the CDR3 is 17 residues. Trimming pared 2 bases from V and 2 bases from J, leaving 19 bases between. The germline gives CDR1 SGHVS, CDR2 FQNEAQ. CDR3 in amino acids: CASSLLPSGVLPYEQYF. The CDR3 nucleotides are TGTGCCAGCAGCTTACTCCCAAGCGGCGTCTTACCCTACGAGCAGTACTTC.

V is TRBV9 and J is TRBJ2-5, with a possible D match to TRBD2 (6 bases). Gene TRBJ2-7 matches the end of the DNA better, so the J call may be wrong. CDR1 is SGDLS and CDR2 is YYNGEE in the germline V gene. The CDR3 covers 15 residues. CDR3: CASSVHSGGAYEQYF. In DNA form, the CDR3 reads TGTGCCAGCAGCGTGCATAGCGGAGGGGCCTACGAGCAGTACTTC.

The chain carries TRBV7-5 and TRBJ2-5; the DNA was not used to check the table's D call, TRBD2. TRBV7-5 is noted as a pseudogene. The CDR3 runs to 13 residues. CDR3 loop: CANSFDCVETQYF. In nucleotides, the CDR3 is TGTGCCAATTCGTTCGATTGCGTGGAGACCCAGTACTTC.

The chain combines TRBV5-4 with TRBJ1-1, with 8 positions matching TRBD1. Looked up from germline, CDR1 is SGHNT and CDR2 is YYREEE (reference sequence). CDR3 size: 13 residues. J lost 5 bases, V lost 5 bases, and 5 bases had no gene match. In DNA form, the CDR3 reads TGTGCCAGCAGGAGAACAGGGGGAACTGAAGCTTTCTTT. Amino acid sequence: CASRRTGGTEAFF.

The rearrangement links TRBV30 to TRBJ1-1, with no clear D. From germline, CDR1 is GTSNPN and CDR2 SVGIG (reference sequence). This CDR3 is built from 12 residues. V was cut by 8 bases and J by 1 base, with 11 bases left in between. The CDR3 here is CAGGRKNTEAFF. CDR3 nucleotides: TGTGCCGGAGGACGGAAGAACACTGAAGCTTTCTTT.

The rearrangement joins TRBV19 to TRBJ1-1; TRBD1 might be the D (5 bases). V was clipped by 8 bases and J by 3 bases, with 13 bases between them. Germline V lookup: CDR1 LNHDA, CDR2 SQIVND (reference sequence). The CDR3 is 13 amino acids. The CDR3 sequence is CASGRDGYTEAFF. The CDR3 nucleotides are TGTGCCAGTGGGCGGGACGGCTACACTGAAGCTTTCTTT.

The V call is TRBV27, the J call TRBJ2-7; 10 bases agree with TRBD2. V was pared by 1 base and J by 3 bases, with 6 bases of the junction left unmatched. The CDR3 has 16 residues. Germline loops: CDR1 MNHEY, CDR2 SMNVEV (reference sequence). The DNA for the CDR3 is TGTGCCAGCAGTTTATATCCTAGCGGGGGTCTCTACGAGCAGTACTTC. Its protein product is CASSLYPSGGLYEQYF.

The chain is built from TRBV13 and TRBJ1-2, with 8 bases that match TRBD1. The germline gives CDR1 PRHDT, CDR2 FYEKMQ (reference sequence). V gave up 5 bases and J gave up 0 bases; unmatched junction bases: 5. This CDR3 has 15 residues. The CDR3 coding sequence is TGTGCCAGCAGCCCCCAGGGGGCCCCTAACTATGGCTACACCTTC. This sequence encodes CASSPQGAPNYGYTF.

The chain carries TRBV27 and TRBJ2-5, with D maybe TRBD1 (6 bases). Trimming left V 2 bases short and J 4 bases short, with 8 bases between. CDR1 is MNHEY and CDR2 is SMNVEV in the germline V gene (reference sequence). This CDR3 is 13 amino acids long. CDR3 bases: TGTGCCAGCAGTTTACAGGGGCCAGAGACCCAGTACTTC. Translating gives CASSLQGPETQYF.

The chain carries TRBV15 and TRBJ1-4, with D possibly TRBD1 on 5 matching bases. V shed 7 bases and J shed 4 bases, with 13 bases lying between them. Looked up from germline, CDR1 is LNHNV and CDR2 is YYDKDF (reference sequence). This CDR3 region has 14 residues. This chain's CDR3 is CATTQTDINEKLFF. The CDR3, as DNA: TGTGCCACCACGCAGACAGATATTAATGAAAAACTGTTTTTT.

The chain carries TRBV28 and TRBJ2-5; D is ambiguous. CDR1 and CDR2 from the germline V gene are MDHEN and SYDVKM. This CDR3 region has 12 residues. The V end was cut by 4 bases, the J end by 2 bases, with 5 bases between. The CDR3: CASSSSQETQYF. CDR3 DNA sequence: TGTGCCAGCAGTTCTAGTCAAGAGACCCAGTACTTC.

The gene calls are TRBV27 and TRBJ2-1; 7 positions agree with TRBD2. Trimming cost V 5 bases and J 7 bases; bases outside gene matches: 11. The CDR3 runs to 15 residues. The germline V gene encodes CDR1 MNHEY and CDR2 SMNVEV (reference sequence). CDR3 region: CASSPSPGGGNEQFF. CDR3 DNA: TGTGCCAGCAGTCCGTCACCGGGGGGTGGGAATGAGCAGTTCTTC.

The chain's CDR3 is CASSLLAPDTQYF. The DNA of the CDR3 is TGTGCCAGCAGTTTATTGGCCCCAGATACGCAGTATTTT. This chain joins TRBV28 and TRBJ2-3, with D hard to call. The CDR3 consists of 13 residues. CDR1 and CDR2 from the germline V gene are MDHEN and SYDVKM. V was cut by 1 base and J by 4 bases, with 6 bases left in between.

This sequence joins TRBV4-1 and TRBJ2-3; TRBD2 matches 7 bases. CDR1 and CDR2 (germline): MGHRA, YSYEKL. This CDR3 contains 17 residues. J gave up 1 base and V 2 bases, and 9 bases lay outside the gene matches. The CDR3 DNA sequence: TGCGCCAGCAGCCAATGGGGAGCGGGGAGGGGCACAGATACGCAGTATTTT. Protein: CASSQWGAGRGTDTQYF.

This clone was seen a few times. J is TRBJ2-1 and V is TRBV5-6; D is perhaps TRBD1 (5 bases). V lost 5 bases, J lost 10 bases, and 13 bases lay in between. The germline V gene encodes CDR1 SGHDT and CDR2 YYEEEE. CDR3 length: 12 amino acids. CDR3 sequence reads: CASSRTPGEQFF. In DNA form, the CDR3 reads TGTGCCAGCAGTCGGACACCCGGGGAGCAGTTCTTC.

CDR3 coding DNA: TGTGCCAGCTCACCATACGACAGGGGCTCCTACGAGCAGTACTTC. Residues: CASSPYDRGSYEQYF. The rearrangement uses TRBV18 and TRBJ2-7; 8 bases align to TRBD1. V shed 2 bases, J shed 0 bases, and the junction held 3 bases outside the gene matches. This CDR3 contains 15 residues. Germline assignment: CDR1 KGHSH and CDR2 LQKENI.

The rearrangement uses TRBV2 and TRBJ1-1; no firm D call. V lost 2 bases and J 1 base, leaving 11 bases between the germline ends. CDR3 length: 15 residues. CDR1 and CDR2 from the germline V gene are SNHLY and FYNNEI. CDR3 in amino acids: CASSEPRGWNTEAFF. The CDR3 nucleotides read TGTGCCAGCAGTGAACCCCGGGGTTGGAACACTGAAGCTTTCTTT.

The rearrangement uses TRBV6-5 and TRBJ2-1; D not certain. The CDR3 length is 15 residues. CDR1 and CDR2 (germline): MNHEY, SVGAGI. Trimming took off 2 bases at V and 0 bases at J, with 8 bases between the two ends. DNA of the CDR3: TGTGCCAGCAGTTACCATATTAGCTCCTACAATGAGCAGTTCTTC. Amino acids: CASSYHISSYNEQFF.

The genes are TRBV6-5 and TRBJ2-3; TRBD2 agrees at 13 bases. The CDR3 has 16 amino acids. From germline, CDR1 is MNHEY and CDR2 SVGAGI. V lost 4 bases and J lost 5; bases outside the gene matches: 6. CDR3 sequence reads: CASSFTSGGAIDTQYF. The CDR3 DNA is TGTGCCAGCAGTTTTACTAGCGGGGGGGCCATAGATACGCAGTATTTT.

In this sample, this clone turned up a few times. This rearrangement joins TRBV28 to TRBJ2-7; 11 bases align to TRBD1. The CDR3 loop spans 14 amino acids. Germline CDR1 MDHEN, CDR2 SYDVKM. With V trimmed by 8 bases and J by 6 bases, 9 bases remained unmatched. In DNA form, the CDR3 reads TGTGCCAGCGCCGGCCCGGACAGGGGGCGCGAGCAGTACTTC. This codes for CASAGPDRGREQYF.

This chain joins TRBV5-4 and TRBJ2-1, with D maybe TRBD2 (7 bases). Germline-derived CDR1 and CDR2 are SGHNT and YYREEE (reference sequence). V was cut by 4 bases and J by 2 bases, with 10 bases left in between. The CDR3 covers 14 residues. The CDR3 DNA reads as TGTGCCAGCAGCCGAGGGGGGGCCTACAATGAGCAGTTCTTC. Its protein is CASSRGGAYNEQFF.

This chain joins TRBV6-5 and TRBJ1-3; no firm D call. V dropped 5 bases and J dropped 2 bases, with 10 bases sitting between them. The CDR3 runs 14 residues. Germline values: CDR1 MNHEY, CDR2 SVGAGI. The CDR3: CASSEVATGNTIYF. The CDR3 DNA is TGTGCCAGCAGTGAGGTAGCTACTGGAAACACCATATATTTT.

The CDR3 DNA reads TGTGCCACCAGCAGAGAGATGGTCAGTCAAGAGACCCAGTACTTC. Protein: CATSREMVSQETQYF. V is TRBV15 and J is TRBJ2-5; unclear D gene. Germline lookup yields CDR1 LNHNV and CDR2 YYDKDF (reference sequence). V gave up 0 bases and J gave up 2 bases, with 10 bases separating them. This CDR3 contains 15 residues.

The chain joins TRBV27 to TRBJ2-7; D may be TRBD1 (6 bases). Between the trimmed V and J ends, which lost 5 bases and 7 bases, there was a span of 9 bases. Germline V gene lookup returns CDR1 MNHEY and CDR2 SMNVEV (reference sequence). The length of the CDR3 is 11 residues. CDR3 DNA: TGTGCCAGCAGTCCCGGGACAGAGCAGTACTTC. Encoded protein: CASSPGTEQYF.

This rearrangement joins TRBV15 to TRBJ1-2; 7 nucleotides match TRBD1. In germline, CDR1 is LNHNV, CDR2 YYDKDF (reference sequence). This CDR3 is built from 13 residues. J gave up 5 bases and V 3 bases, and 3 bases lay outside the gene matches. CDR3 loop: CATSSDREYGYTF. Here the CDR3 DNA reads TGTGCCACCAGCAGCGACAGGGAATATGGCTACACCTTC.

The chain employs TRBV28 and TRBJ1-4; TRBD1 is a possible D gene (5 bases). The V and J ends lost 5 bases and 8 bases respectively, with 15 bases between them. Germline CDR1 MDHEN, CDR2 SYDVKM. CDR3 length: 14 amino acids. CDR3 DNA: TGTGCCAGCAGTGTCGGGGGTTTAGGAGAAAAACTGTTTTTT. It codes for CASSVGGLGEKLFF.

Only a few counts were recorded for this clone. The CDR3, as DNA: TGTGCCAGCAGCTTGGGGGGCAGGTACGAGCAGTACTTC. As protein: CASSLGGRYEQYF. This sequence joins TRBV5-5 and TRBJ2-7, with D possibly matching TRBD1 (5 bases). Trimming took off 0 bases at V and 4 bases at J, with 8 bases between the two ends. CDR1 and CDR2 (germline): SGHKS, YYEKEE (reference sequence). This CDR3 contains 13 residues.

This clone has only one observation. The chain links TRBV29-1 to TRBJ2-6, with unresolved D. Trimming removed 0 bases from V and 0 bases from J, with 9 bases in between. CDR3 length equals 16 residues. Per germline, CDR1 SQVTM and CDR2 ANQGSEA. CDR3 coding DNA: TGCAGCGTTGAAGATCGGAGAGACTCTGGGGCCAACGTCCTGACTTTC. Translating gives CSVEDRRDSGANVLTF.